This TCR beta chain was obtained from a study of CD8 T cells in Susac syndrome. Study outcomes and limitations: The study recognized that its TCR sequencing and HLA analysis covered a relatively small number of individuals.

Unmatched junction bases numbered 8, after V lost 4 bases and J lost 6 bases. This CDR3 is 13 amino acids long. The V gene's germline CDR1 is SQVTM and CDR2 ANQGSEA. RNA amounts of roughly 0.5 to 1 ug underwent reverse transcription with random hexamers. TCR beta CDR3 was amplified by immunoSEQ multiplex PCR. This amplification extended across 54 Vbeta and 13 Jbeta segments. TCRdb ran MiXCR on the immunoSEQ multiplex PCR reads and lists one entry per CDR3 protein. Of some 400,000 distinct CDR3 sequences in the sample, approximately 89% were seen once. Turning to this clonotype: Its antigen is undetermined.

Sequencing of TCR beta was carried out in blood CD8+ and CD4+ T cells. TEMRA cells underwent FACS enrichment and CD8+ and CD4+ T cells underwent negative isolation. This clonotype was obtained from a human donor with multiple sclerosis. The chain uses TRBV29-1 and TRBJ2-7, with 8 bases aligning to TRBD2. Material: CD8+ T cells from PBMCs. CDR3 protein: CSVVGSGIGEQYF. In DNA form, the CDR3 reads TGCAGCGTTGTTGGTAGCGGGATAGGCGAGCAGTACTTC.